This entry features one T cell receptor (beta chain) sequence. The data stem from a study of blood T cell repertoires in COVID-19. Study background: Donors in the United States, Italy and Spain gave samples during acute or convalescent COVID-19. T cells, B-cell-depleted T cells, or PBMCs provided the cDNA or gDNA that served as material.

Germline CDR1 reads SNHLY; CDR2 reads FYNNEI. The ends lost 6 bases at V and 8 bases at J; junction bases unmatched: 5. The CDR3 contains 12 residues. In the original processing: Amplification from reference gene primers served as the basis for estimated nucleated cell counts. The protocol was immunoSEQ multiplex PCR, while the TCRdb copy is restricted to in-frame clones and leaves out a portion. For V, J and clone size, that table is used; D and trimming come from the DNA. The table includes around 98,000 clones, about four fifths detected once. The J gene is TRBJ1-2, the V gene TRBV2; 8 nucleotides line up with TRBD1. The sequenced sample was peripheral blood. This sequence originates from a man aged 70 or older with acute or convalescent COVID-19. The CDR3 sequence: CASRSDRAGYTF. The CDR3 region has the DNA TGTGCCAGCAGGTCGGACAGGGCGGGCTACACCTTC.